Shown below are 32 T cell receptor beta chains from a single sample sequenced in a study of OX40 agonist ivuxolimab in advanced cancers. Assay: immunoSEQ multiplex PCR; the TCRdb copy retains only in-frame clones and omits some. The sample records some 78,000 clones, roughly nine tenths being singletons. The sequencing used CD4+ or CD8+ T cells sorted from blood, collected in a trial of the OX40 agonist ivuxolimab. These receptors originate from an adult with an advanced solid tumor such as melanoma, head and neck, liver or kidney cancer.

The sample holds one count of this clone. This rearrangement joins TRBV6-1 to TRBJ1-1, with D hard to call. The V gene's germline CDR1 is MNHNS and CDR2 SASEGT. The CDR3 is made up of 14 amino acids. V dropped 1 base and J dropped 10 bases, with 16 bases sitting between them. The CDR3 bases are TGTGCCAGCAGTGAAGGGGGAAACAAGAGGATAGCTTTCTTT. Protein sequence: CASSEGGNKRIAFF.

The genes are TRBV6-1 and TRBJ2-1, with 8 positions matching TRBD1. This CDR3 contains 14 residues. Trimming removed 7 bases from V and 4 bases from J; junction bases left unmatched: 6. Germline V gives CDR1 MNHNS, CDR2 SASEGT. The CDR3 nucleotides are TGTGCCAGCAAAAAAGGACAGGGATACAATGAGCAGTTCTTC. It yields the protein CASKKGQGYNEQFF.

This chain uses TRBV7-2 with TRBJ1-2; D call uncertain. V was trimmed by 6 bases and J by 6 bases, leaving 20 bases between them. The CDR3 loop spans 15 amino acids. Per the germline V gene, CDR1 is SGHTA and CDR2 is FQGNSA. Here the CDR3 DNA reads TGTGCCAGCAGGCCTCCTGGTGGGAGGTCGAATGGCTACACCTTC. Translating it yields CASRPPGGRSNGYTF.

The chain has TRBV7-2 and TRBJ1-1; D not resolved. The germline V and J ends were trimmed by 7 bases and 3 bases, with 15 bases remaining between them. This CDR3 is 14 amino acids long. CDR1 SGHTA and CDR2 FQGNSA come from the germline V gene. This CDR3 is CASKTGWTDTEAFF. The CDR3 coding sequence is TGTGCCAGCAAAACTGGATGGACGGACACTGAAGCTTTCTTT.

The CDR3 region is CAWRWDLTGEQYF. CDR3 coding DNA: TGTGCCTGGAGGTGGGATCTAACGGGCGAGCAGTACTTC. The chain recombines TRBV30 with TRBJ2-7; D unclear. CDR1 is GTSNPN, CDR2 SVGIG, per germline (reference sequence). This CDR3 region has 13 residues. V was clipped by 3 bases and J by 6 bases, with 15 bases between them.

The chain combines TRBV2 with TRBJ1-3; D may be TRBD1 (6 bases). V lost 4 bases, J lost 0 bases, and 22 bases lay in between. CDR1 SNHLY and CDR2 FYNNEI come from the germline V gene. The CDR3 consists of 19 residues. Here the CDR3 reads CASSAQIGGNLPSGNTIYF. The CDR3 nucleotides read TGTGCCAGCAGTGCCCAAATCGGGGGCAACCTTCCCTCTGGAAACACCATATATTTT.

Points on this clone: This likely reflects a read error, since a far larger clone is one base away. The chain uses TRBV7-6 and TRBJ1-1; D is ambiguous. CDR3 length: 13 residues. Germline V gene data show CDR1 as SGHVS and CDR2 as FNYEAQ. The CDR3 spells CASSLDMNTEAFF. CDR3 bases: TGTGCTAGCAGCTTGGATATGAACACTGAAGCTTTCTTT.

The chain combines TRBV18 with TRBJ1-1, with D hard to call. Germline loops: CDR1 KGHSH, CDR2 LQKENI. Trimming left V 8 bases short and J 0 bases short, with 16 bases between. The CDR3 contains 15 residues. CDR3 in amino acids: CASAKPSGLNTEAFF. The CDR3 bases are TGTGCCAGCGCAAAACCATCCGGATTGAACACTGAAGCTTTCTTT.

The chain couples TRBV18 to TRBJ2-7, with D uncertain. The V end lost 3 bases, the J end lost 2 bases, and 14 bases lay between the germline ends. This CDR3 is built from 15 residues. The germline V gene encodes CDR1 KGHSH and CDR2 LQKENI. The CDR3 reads CASSPSWGIPYEQYF. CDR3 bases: TGTGCCAGCTCACCGAGCTGGGGTATCCCCTACGAGCAGTACTTC. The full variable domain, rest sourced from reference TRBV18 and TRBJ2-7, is NAGVMQNPRHLVRRRGQEARLRCSPMKGHSHVYWYRQLPEEGLKFMVYLQKENIIDESGMPKERFSAEFPKEGPSILRIQQVVRGDSAAYFCASSPSWGIPYEQYFGPGTRLTVT.

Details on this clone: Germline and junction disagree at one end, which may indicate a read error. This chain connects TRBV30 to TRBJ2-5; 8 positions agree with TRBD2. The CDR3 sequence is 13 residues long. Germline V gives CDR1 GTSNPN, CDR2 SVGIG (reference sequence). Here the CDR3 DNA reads TGTGCCTGGAGCGCAGCGGGGGCAGAGGCCCAGTACTTC. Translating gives CAWSAAGAEAQYF.

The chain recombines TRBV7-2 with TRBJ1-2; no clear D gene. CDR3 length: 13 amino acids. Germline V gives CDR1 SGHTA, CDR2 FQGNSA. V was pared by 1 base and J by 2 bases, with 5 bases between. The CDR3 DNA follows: TGTGCCAGCAGCTTAGGCGTAAACTATGGCTACACCTTC. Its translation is CASSLGVNYGYTF.

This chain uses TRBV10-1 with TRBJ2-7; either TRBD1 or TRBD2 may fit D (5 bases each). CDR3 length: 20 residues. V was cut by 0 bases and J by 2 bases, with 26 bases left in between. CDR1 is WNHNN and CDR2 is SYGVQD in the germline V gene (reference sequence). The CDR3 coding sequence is TGCGCCAGCAGTGAGTCGTCCGCAGAGAGGGACCAAGAGGGAACCTACGAGCAGTACTTC. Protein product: CASSESSAERDQEGTYEQYF.

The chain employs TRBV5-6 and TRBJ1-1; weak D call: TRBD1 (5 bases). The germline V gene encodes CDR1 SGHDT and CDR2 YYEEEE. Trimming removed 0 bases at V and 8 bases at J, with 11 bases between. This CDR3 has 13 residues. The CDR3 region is CASSLEGFSEAFF. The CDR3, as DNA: TGTGCCAGCAGCTTGGAGGGGTTCTCCGAAGCTTTCTTT.

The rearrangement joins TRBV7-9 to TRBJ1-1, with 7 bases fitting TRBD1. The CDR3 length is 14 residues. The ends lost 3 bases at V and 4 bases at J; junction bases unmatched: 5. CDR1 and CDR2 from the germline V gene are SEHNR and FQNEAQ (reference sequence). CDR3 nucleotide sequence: TGTGCCAGCAGCTTGCAGGGGGTTGTCACTGAAGCTTTCTTT. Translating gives CASSLQGVVTEAFF. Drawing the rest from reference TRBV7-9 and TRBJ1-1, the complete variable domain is DTGVSQNPRHKITKRGQNVTFRCDPISEHNRLYWYRQTLGQGPEFLTYFQNEAQLEKSRLLSDRFSAERPKGSFSTLEIQRTEQGDSAMYLCASSLQGVVTEAFFGQGTRLTVV.

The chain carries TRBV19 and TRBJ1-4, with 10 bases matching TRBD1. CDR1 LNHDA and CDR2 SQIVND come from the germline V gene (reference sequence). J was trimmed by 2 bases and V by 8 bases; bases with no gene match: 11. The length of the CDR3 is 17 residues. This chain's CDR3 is CASGTGAYRTTNEKLFF. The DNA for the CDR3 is TGTGCCAGTGGGACAGGGGCGTACCGTACGACTAATGAAAAACTGTTTTTT.

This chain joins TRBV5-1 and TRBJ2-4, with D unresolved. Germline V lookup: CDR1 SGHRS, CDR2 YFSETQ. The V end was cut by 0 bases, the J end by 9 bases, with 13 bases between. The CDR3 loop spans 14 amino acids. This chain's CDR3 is CASSLADRTGIQYF. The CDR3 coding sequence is TGCGCCAGCAGCTTGGCTGATCGGACGGGCATTCAGTACTTC.

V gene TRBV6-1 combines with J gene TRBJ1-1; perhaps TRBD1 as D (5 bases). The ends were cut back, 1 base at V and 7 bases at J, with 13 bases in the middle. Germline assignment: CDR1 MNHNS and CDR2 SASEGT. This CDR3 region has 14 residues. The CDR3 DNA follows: TGTGCCAGCAGTGAAGGGGGCTATAGGGATGAAGCTTTCTTT. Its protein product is CASSEGGYRDEAFF.

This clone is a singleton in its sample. CDR3 residues: CASSTRQGTEAFF. CDR3 in DNA: TGTGCCAGTAGTACGAGACAGGGCACTGAAGCTTTCTTT. This chain uses TRBV19 with TRBJ1-1; TRBD1 matches at 7 bases. J was trimmed by 4 bases and V by 4 bases; bases with no gene match: 3. The CDR3 runs 13 residues. The germline gives CDR1 LNHDA, CDR2 SQIVND (reference sequence).

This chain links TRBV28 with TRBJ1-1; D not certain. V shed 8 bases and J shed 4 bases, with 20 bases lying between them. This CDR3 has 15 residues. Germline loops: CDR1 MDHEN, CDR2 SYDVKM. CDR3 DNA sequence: TGTGCCAGCCCCCCCTTTGCCGGTTGGAGCACTGAAGCTTTCTTT. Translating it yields CASPPFAGWSTEAFF.

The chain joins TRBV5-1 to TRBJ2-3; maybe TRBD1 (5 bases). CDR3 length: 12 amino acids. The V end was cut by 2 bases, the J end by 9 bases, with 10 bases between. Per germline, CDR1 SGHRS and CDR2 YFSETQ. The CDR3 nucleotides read TGCGCCAGCAGCTTCGAAGGGGCGACGCAGTATTTT. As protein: CASSFEGATQYF.

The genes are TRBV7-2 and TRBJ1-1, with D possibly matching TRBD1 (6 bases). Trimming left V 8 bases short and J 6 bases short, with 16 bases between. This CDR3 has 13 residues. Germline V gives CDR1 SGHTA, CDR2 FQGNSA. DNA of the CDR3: TGTGCCAGCGTAGCTCAGGGGTTCGCTGAAGCTTTCTTT. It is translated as CASVAQGFAEAFF.

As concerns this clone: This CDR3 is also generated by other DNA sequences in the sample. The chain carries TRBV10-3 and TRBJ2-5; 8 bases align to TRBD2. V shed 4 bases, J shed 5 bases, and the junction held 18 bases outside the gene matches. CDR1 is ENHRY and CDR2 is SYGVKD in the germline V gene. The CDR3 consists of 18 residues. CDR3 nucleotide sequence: TGTGCCATCAGTGGAGGGCGTGGCGGGGGGTTCCAAGGGGAGACCCAGTACTTC. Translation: CAISGGRGGGFQGETQYF.

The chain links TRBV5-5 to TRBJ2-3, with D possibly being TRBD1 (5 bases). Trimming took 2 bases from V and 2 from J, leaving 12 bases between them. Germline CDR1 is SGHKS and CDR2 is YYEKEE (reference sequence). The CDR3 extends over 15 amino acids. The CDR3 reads CASSFAARATDTQYF. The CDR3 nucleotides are TGTGCCAGCAGCTTCGCCGCCAGGGCCACAGATACGCAGTATTTT. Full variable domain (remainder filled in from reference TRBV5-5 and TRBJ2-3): DAGVTQSPTHLIKTRGQQVTLRCSPISGHKSVSWYQQVLGQGPQFIFQYYEKEERGRGNFPDRFSARQFPNYSSELNVNALLLGDSALYLCASSFAARATDTQYFGPGTRLTVL.

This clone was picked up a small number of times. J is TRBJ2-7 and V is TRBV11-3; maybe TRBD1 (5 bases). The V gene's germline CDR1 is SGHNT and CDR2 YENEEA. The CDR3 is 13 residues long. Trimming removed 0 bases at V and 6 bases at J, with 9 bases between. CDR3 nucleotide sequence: TGTGCCAGCAGCTTAGAGCCAGGGCGCGAGCAGTACTTC. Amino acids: CASSLEPGREQYF.

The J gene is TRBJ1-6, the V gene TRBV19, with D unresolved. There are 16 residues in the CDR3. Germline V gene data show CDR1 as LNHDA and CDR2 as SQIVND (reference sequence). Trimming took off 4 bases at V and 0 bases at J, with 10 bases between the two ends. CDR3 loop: CASSNGRSSYNSPLHF. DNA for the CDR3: TGTGCCAGTAGTAACGGAAGGAGCTCCTATAATTCACCCCTCCACTTT.

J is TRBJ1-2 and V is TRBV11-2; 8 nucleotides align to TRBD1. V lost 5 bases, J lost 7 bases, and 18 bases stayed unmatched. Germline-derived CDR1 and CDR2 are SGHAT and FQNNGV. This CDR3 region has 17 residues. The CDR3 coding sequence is TGTGCCAGCAGCCGCCTCGATCAACCCAGACAGGGGTCTGGCTACACCTTC. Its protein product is CASSRLDQPRQGSGYTF.

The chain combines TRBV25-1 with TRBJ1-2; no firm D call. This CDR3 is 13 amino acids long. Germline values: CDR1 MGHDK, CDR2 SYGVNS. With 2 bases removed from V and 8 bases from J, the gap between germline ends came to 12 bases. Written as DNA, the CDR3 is TGTGCCAGCAGTGAACCCGGGCCCGTCGGCTACACCTTC. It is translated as CASSEPGPVGYTF.

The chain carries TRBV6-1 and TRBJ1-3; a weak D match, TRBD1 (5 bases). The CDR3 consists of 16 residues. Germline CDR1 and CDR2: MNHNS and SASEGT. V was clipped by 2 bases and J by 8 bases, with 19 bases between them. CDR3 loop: CASSEWGGRMGDTIYF. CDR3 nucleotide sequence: TGTGCCAGCAGTGAATGGGGGGGTCGGATGGGAGACACCATATATTTT.

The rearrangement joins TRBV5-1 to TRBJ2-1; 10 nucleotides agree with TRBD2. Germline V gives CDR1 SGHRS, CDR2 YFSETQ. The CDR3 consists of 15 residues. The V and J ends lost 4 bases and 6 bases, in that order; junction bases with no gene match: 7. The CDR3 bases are TGCGCCAGCAGCACCTCAGCGGGGGGGCGCAATGAGCAGTTCTTC. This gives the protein CASSTSAGGRNEQFF.

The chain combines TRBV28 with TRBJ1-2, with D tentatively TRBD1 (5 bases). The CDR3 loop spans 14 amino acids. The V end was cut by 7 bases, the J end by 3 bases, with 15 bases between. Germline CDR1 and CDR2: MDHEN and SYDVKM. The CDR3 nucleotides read TGTGCCAGCATTAATCCGACAGACTACTATGGCTACACCTTC. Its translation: CASINPTDYYGYTF.

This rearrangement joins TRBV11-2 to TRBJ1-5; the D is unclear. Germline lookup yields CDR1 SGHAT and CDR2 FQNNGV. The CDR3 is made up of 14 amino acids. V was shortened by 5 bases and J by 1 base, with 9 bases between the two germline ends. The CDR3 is CASSPPGSNQPQHF. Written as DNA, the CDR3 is TGTGCCAGCAGCCCCCCGGGGAGCAATCAGCCCCAGCATTTT.

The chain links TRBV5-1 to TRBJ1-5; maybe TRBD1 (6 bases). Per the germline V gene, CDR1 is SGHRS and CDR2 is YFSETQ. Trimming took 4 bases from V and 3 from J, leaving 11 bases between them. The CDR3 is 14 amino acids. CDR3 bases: TGCGCCAGCAGCGTGGCAGGGGCCAATCAGCCCCAGCATTTT. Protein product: CASSVAGANQPQHF. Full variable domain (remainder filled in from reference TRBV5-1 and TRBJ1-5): KAGVTQTPRYLIKTRGQQVTLSCSPISGHRSVSWYQQTPGQGLQFLFEYFSETQRNKGNFPGRFSGRQFSNSRSEMNVSTLELGDSALYLCASSVAGANQPQHFGDGTRLSIL.